Below, 26 T cell receptor beta chains from the same sample are listed, as sequenced in a study of cytomegalovirus exposure and HLA in healthy donors. The PCR was carried out with 60 Vbeta primers and 13 Jbeta primers. Data came from immunoSEQ multiplex PCR; TCRdb stores just in-frame clones and leaves some out. Of over 100,000 clones in the sample, roughly 78% are singletons; the top ten hold approximately 1.7%. What was sequenced was PBMCs. Receptors originate from a woman aged 40 to 55 in good health and CMV-seronegative.

This clone turned up a few times. The V and J genes are TRBV19 and TRBJ1-1, with 7 bases identical to TRBD1. The CDR3 contains 14 residues. Germline V gene lookup returns CDR1 LNHDA and CDR2 SQIVND (reference sequence). Trimming cost V 9 bases and J 3 bases; bases outside gene matches: 10. As DNA, the CDR3 is TGTGCCAGCACTAGCGGGACAGTTCACACTGAAGCTTTCTTT. Its translation: CASTSGTVHTEAFF.

The rearrangement joins TRBV27 to TRBJ2-7, with TRBD1 matching over 8 bases. CDR3 length equals 14 residues. Per germline, CDR1 MNHEY and CDR2 SMNVEV (reference sequence). J lost 7 bases, V lost 5 bases, and 10 bases had no gene match. The CDR3 DNA reads TGTGCCAGCAGTCCGGGACAGGCTCCTTGGGAGCAGTACTTC. Its translation: CASSPGQAPWEQYF.

The chain carries TRBV5-1 and TRBJ1-2, with 7 bases aligning to TRBD1. There are 18 residues in the CDR3. Losses at the gene ends were 1 base for V and 3 bases for J; bases not matched to a gene: 15. The germline V gene has CDR1 SGHRS and CDR2 YFSETQ. CDR3 in amino acids: CASSLRRNRGTRYYGYTF. The CDR3, as DNA: TGCGCCAGCAGCTTGCGCCGCAACAGGGGAACGAGATACTATGGCTACACCTTC.

This clone was counted once. A junction end diverges from the germline sequence, so it may reflect a read error. The J gene is TRBJ2-1, the V gene TRBV11-2, with D tentatively TRBD2 (5 bases). The CDR3 spans 12 residues. The germline V gene encodes CDR1 SGHAT and CDR2 FQNNGV. The CDR3 sequence is CASSSSGREEFF. In DNA form, the CDR3 reads TGTGCCAGCAGCTCCAGCGGACGTGAGGAGTTCTTC.

The V gene is TRBV28, the J gene TRBJ1-2, with 9 positions matching TRBD1. V shed 0 bases and J 5 bases; nucleotides not matched to a gene: 4. This CDR3 contains 15 residues. Germline V gene lookup returns CDR1 MDHEN and CDR2 SYDVKM. The CDR3 region is CASSLWDRGRYGYTF. In DNA, the CDR3 is TGTGCCAGCAGTTTATGGGACAGGGGTAGGTATGGCTACACCTTC.

V is TRBV4-3 and J is TRBJ2-1; TRBD2 agrees at 14 bases. The CDR3 runs 15 residues. Germline loops: CDR1 LGHNA, CDR2 YSLEER. Trimming took 4 bases from V and 12 from J; bases not matched to a gene: 8. CDR3 in amino acids: CASSRSGTSGSRQFF. CDR3 nucleotides: TGCGCCAGCAGCCGGTCCGGGACTAGCGGGAGTCGGCAGTTCTTC.

The chain joins TRBV29-1 to TRBJ1-1; 8 bases align to TRBD1. V was pared by 7 bases and J by 4 bases, with 5 bases of the junction left unmatched. There are 12 residues in the CDR3. Looked up from germline, CDR1 is SQVTM and CDR2 is ANQGSEA. CDR3 DNA sequence: TGCAGCGCTGAGACAGGGGTCACTGAAGCTTTCTTT. Translating it yields CSAETGVTEAFF.

This chain uses TRBV5-6 with TRBJ2-5, with TRBD1 matching over 7 bases. The V segment lost 1 base and the J segment 1 base; nucleotides outside the gene matches: 7. CDR1 is SGHDT, CDR2 YYEEEE, per germline. CDR3 length equals 16 residues. Here the CDR3 reads CASSLWDSTSQETQYF. The DNA for the CDR3 is TGTGCCAGCAGCTTGTGGGACAGCACGTCCCAAGAGACCCAGTACTTC.

The chain's CDR3 is CASSVWREGTGELFF. CDR3 DNA sequence: TGTGCCAGCAGCGTTTGGAGGGAAGGTACCGGGGAGCTGTTTTTT. The V call is TRBV7-9, the J call TRBJ2-2; a weak D match, TRBD2 (6 bases). Germline V gene sequence: CDR1 SEHNR, CDR2 FQNEAQ (reference sequence). The V gene lost 5 bases and the J gene lost 5 bases, with 15 bases spanning the gap. The CDR3 covers 15 residues.

The chain links TRBV28 to TRBJ2-3, with D maybe TRBD2 (6 bases). CDR3 length: 15 amino acids. Germline V gene data show CDR1 as MDHEN and CDR2 as SYDVKM. V was shortened by 5 bases and J by 0 bases, with 12 bases between the two germline ends. This CDR3 is CASSRLGTSTDTQYF. CDR3 bases: TGTGCCAGCAGTCGACTAGGGACTAGCACAGATACGCAGTATTTT.

The chain recombines TRBV4-1 with TRBJ2-2; D call uncertain. Trimming shortened V by 4 bases and J by 6 bases, and 12 bases separated the two germline ends. This CDR3 has 14 residues. Germline V gives CDR1 MGHRA, CDR2 YSYEKL. This CDR3 reads CASSPNEAAGELFF. The CDR3 bases are TGCGCCAGCAGCCCAAATGAGGCGGCCGGGGAGCTGTTTTTT.

The chain is built from TRBV7-2 and TRBJ1-1; tentatively, D is TRBD1 (5 bases). V dropped 5 bases and J dropped 2 bases, with 15 bases sitting between them. The CDR3 covers 15 residues. Germline V CDR1 and CDR2: SGHTA, FQGNSA. CDR3: CASSPLGGRNTEAFF. Written as DNA, the CDR3 is TGTGCCAGCAGCCCCCTGGGGGGTCGAAACACTGAAGCTTTCTTT.

The rearrangement uses TRBV29-1 and TRBJ1-2; 7 nucleotides line up with TRBD1. The V gene's germline CDR1 is SQVTM and CDR2 ANQGSEA. The length of the CDR3 is 13 residues. Trimming took 3 bases from V and 7 from J; bases not matched to a gene: 8. The CDR3 nucleotides read TGCAGCGTTGACGACAGGGTACCGGGTGGCTACACCTTC. It translates to CSVDDRVPGGYTF.

This clone was counted only a few times. The V and J genes are TRBV28 and TRBJ2-1; D remains unclear. The CDR3 length is 15 residues. Trimming pared 5 bases from V and 0 bases from J, leaving 11 bases between. Germline loops: CDR1 MDHEN, CDR2 SYDVKM. The CDR3 here is CASSPDGFSYNEQFF. Written as DNA, the CDR3 is TGTGCCAGCAGTCCCGACGGGTTCTCCTACAATGAGCAGTTCTTC.

The J gene is TRBJ2-1, the V gene TRBV4-3; 8 nucleotides align to TRBD2. V gave up 0 bases and J gave up 8 bases; unmatched junction bases: 6. The CDR3 spans 15 residues. Germline assignment: CDR1 LGHNA and CDR2 YSLEER. CDR3 coding DNA: TGCGCCAGCAGCCAAGATCGGGAGGGAGGATATGAGCAGTTCTTC. Protein sequence: CASSQDREGGYEQFF.

The chain uses TRBV7-3 and TRBJ1-1; D perhaps matches TRBD1 (5 bases). Germline V gene data show CDR1 as SGHTA and CDR2 as FQGTGA. This CDR3 has 17 residues. V lost 1 base and J 1 base, leaving 16 bases between the germline ends. The CDR3 loop reads CASSLIFDWGWNTEAFF. The CDR3 DNA sequence: TGTGCCAGCAGCTTAATCTTCGATTGGGGCTGGAACACTGAAGCTTTCTTT.

As regards this clone: Other DNA sequences within the sample encode an identical CDR3. The chain carries TRBV27 and TRBJ2-3; 11 nucleotides align to TRBD2. V was clipped by 4 bases and J by 0 bases; unmatched bases: 3. This CDR3 has 16 amino acids. CDR1 and CDR2 (germline): MNHEY, SMNVEV (reference sequence). The CDR3 here is CASSSRTSGSTDTQYF. The DNA of the CDR3 is TGTGCCAGCAGTTCCCGGACTAGCGGGAGCACAGATACGCAGTATTTT.

This clone was seen a few times. The gene calls are TRBV28 and TRBJ1-2; a weak D match, TRBD1 (6 bases). Looked up from germline, CDR1 is MDHEN and CDR2 is SYDVKM. CDR3 length equals 13 residues. V lost 4 bases and J lost 4, with 10 bases in between. CDR3 nucleotide sequence: TGTGCCAGCAGTTACGGGACACCCTATGGCTACACCTTC. Its translation: CASSYGTPYGYTF.

V gene TRBV15 combines with J gene TRBJ2-3, with D maybe TRBD2 (5 bases). V was shortened by 5 bases and J by 1 base, with 16 bases between the two germline ends. CDR3 size: 16 residues. The germline CDR1 and CDR2 sequences are LNHNV and YYDKDF (reference sequence). In DNA form, the CDR3 reads TGTGCCACCAGCCCCCGTTATGAGGGAGGCACAGATACGCAGTATTTT. It codes for CATSPRYEGGTDTQYF.

The rearrangement joins TRBV5-5 to TRBJ2-7, with 7 bases that match TRBD1. The CDR3 covers 14 residues. Germline V gene lookup returns CDR1 SGHKS and CDR2 YYEKEE (reference sequence). V dropped 0 bases and J dropped 4; count of bases not matched to a gene: 4. CDR3 sequence reads: CASSLAGTDYEQYF. The CDR3 nucleotides read TGTGCCAGCAGCTTGGCTGGGACAGATTACGAGCAGTACTTC.

V is TRBV2 and J is TRBJ1-5, with TRBD1 identical over 8 bases. CDR1 is SNHLY and CDR2 is FYNNEI in the germline V gene. J gave up 5 bases and V 6 bases, and 9 bases lay outside the gene matches. CDR3 length: 15 amino acids. The CDR3, as DNA: TGTGCCAGCAGCCAGGGGGCCTTATCTGATCAGCCCCAGCATTTT. This translates into CASSQGALSDQPQHF.

This chain joins TRBV29-1 and TRBJ2-5; 10 positions agree with TRBD2. This CDR3 spans 16 amino acids. Germline V gene lookup returns CDR1 SQVTM and CDR2 ANQGSEA. J was trimmed by 7 bases and V by 4 bases; bases with no gene match: 15. The DNA of the CDR3 is TGCAGCGTTGTGCCTAGCGGGAGTAGAAAGGGGGTGACCCAGTACTTC. Its translation is CSVVPSGSRKGVTQYF.

As for this clone: This sample also contains other DNA sequences that code for the same CDR3. The chain couples TRBV6-1 to TRBJ2-1; 12 bases fit TRBD2. In germline, CDR1 is MNHNS, CDR2 SASEGT. The CDR3 has 16 amino acids. After removal of 6 bases from V and 11 bases from J, the junction contained 14 bases not matched to a gene. CDR3 residues: CASREPRTSGTGQQFF. CDR3 DNA: TGTGCCAGCAGAGAACCTCGGACTAGCGGGACGGGGCAGCAGTTCTTC.

The rearrangement uses TRBV5-5 and TRBJ2-7; D may be TRBD2 (5 bases). CDR3 size: 15 residues. With 5 bases removed from V and 2 bases from J, the gap between germline ends came to 17 bases. CDR1 and CDR2 from the germline V gene are SGHKS and YYEKEE (reference sequence). The CDR3 spells CASSRSWFGAYEQYF. For the CDR3, the DNA is TGTGCCAGCAGTAGGAGTTGGTTCGGGGCCTACGAGCAGTACTTC.

The V gene is TRBV7-2, the J gene TRBJ1-4; possible D gene TRBD1, 5 bases. CDR1 is SGHTA and CDR2 is FQGNSA in the germline V gene. The CDR3 is 14 residues long. V lost 4 bases and J lost 7, with 13 bases in between. In nucleotides, the CDR3 is TGTGCCAGCAGCTCAGGGAATTTACGTGAAAAACTGTTTTTT. Its translation is CASSSGNLREKLFF.

The gene calls are TRBV27 and TRBJ2-1; 14 bases are a match to TRBD2. This CDR3 contains 15 residues. V dropped 6 bases and J dropped 7; count of bases not matched to a gene: 5. CDR1 MNHEY and CDR2 SMNVEV come from the germline V gene (reference sequence). The CDR3 region has the DNA TGTGCCAGCAGGGCGGGACTAGCGGGAGTAAATGAGCAGTTCTTC. Protein: CASRAGLAGVNEQFF.